The present T cell receptor beta chain was sequenced within a study of response to subunit inactivated influenza vaccine. This CDR3 region has 18 residues. The V and J ends lost 0 bases and 5 bases, in that order; junction bases with no gene match: 10. Germline CDR1 and CDR2: ENHRY and SYGVKD. Via MiXCR, TCRdb re-called the RT-PCR reads, giving one row per CDR3 protein. The sample shows more than 700,000 distinct CDR3 sequences, 21% of them seen only once. The input for sequencing was PBMCs from blood, taken more than 4 days after vaccination. This chain joins TRBV10-3 and TRBJ2-3, with 11 bases identical to TRBD1. This sequence was found in a man aged 50 or older who received an inactivated influenza vaccine. The CDR3 coding sequence is TGTGCCATCAGTGAGTCTTTAGGACAGGGGGCCTTCGGAGATACGCAGTATTTT. Translated: CAISESLGQGAFGDTQYF.